The 21 T cell receptor beta chains reported below all come from one sample, sequenced in a study of beta chain features in type 1 diabetes. Every isolated RNA sample was fully reverse transcribed, so sequencing captured expressed TCRB transcripts. The table came from immunoSEQ multiplex PCR; TCRdb's copy has only in-frame clones and leaves some out. The sample consists of 900,000 or so clones, about 17% of them appearing once. Sequenced input: naive CD4+ T cells from blood. Source of these receptors: a young woman in good health.

This clone was counted between two and nine times. The same CDR3 arises from other DNA sequences in this sample as well. The chain employs TRBV7-6 and TRBJ2-3; unclear D gene. Per germline, CDR1 SGHVS and CDR2 FNYEAQ. This CDR3 has 13 amino acids. Trimming removed 5 bases from V and 0 bases from J, with 6 bases in between. As DNA, the CDR3 is TGTGCCAGCAGCCGTGCTAGCACAGATACGCAGTATTTT. It yields the protein CASSRASTDTQYF.

The J gene is TRBJ2-3, the V gene TRBV11-3, with a possible D match to TRBD2 (5 bases). CDR3 size: 16 residues. With 1 base removed from V and 5 bases from J, the gap between germline ends came to 16 bases. CDR1 is SGHNT and CDR2 is YENEEA in the germline V gene. CDR3 DNA sequence: TGTGCCAGCAGCTTAGGCGCCGGACTCCCAGGAGATACGCAGTATTTT. Translated: CASSLGAGLPGDTQYF.

This clone was counted ten times or more. The chain is built from TRBV14 and TRBJ2-4; D unclear. The CDR3 length is 13 residues. The germline gives CDR1 SGHDN, CDR2 FVKESK. Trimming took 0 bases from V and 9 from J, leaving 9 bases between them. DNA for the CDR3: TGTGCCAGCAGCCAAGATGTCAGCTCCATTCAGTACTTC. Its translation: CASSQDVSSIQYF.

This clone was observed a few times. The gene calls are TRBV2 and TRBJ1-5; 7 bases agree with TRBD1. The junction had 8 bases not matched to a gene; V was cut back by 5 bases and J by 4 bases. Germline CDR1 reads SNHLY; CDR2 reads FYNNEI. The CDR3 runs to 15 residues. The CDR3 region is CASSLGQRQNQPQHF. The CDR3 DNA reads TGTGCCAGCAGTTTGGGACAGCGCCAAAATCAGCCCCAGCATTTT.

The chain recombines TRBV11-3 with TRBJ2-1, with D uncertain. V was pared by 1 base and J by 9 bases, with 10 bases between. Germline CDR1 SGHNT, CDR2 YENEEA. The CDR3 is 13 residues long. DNA of the CDR3: TGTGCCAGCAGCTTAGCCCCCAATCGTGAGCAGTTCTTC. Translation: CASSLAPNREQFF.

The chain's CDR3 is CASSFPRQPQHF. Written as DNA, the CDR3 is TGTGCCAGCAGTTTTCCCCGTCAGCCCCAGCATTTT. The V call is TRBV28, the J call TRBJ1-5, with D unclear. Germline CDR1 and CDR2: MDHEN and SYDVKM. This CDR3 spans 12 amino acids. Trimming cost V 3 bases and J 6 bases, with 6 bases left between them. Full variable domain (rest looked up from reference TRBV28 and TRBJ1-5): DVKVTQSSRYLVKRTGEKVFLECVQDMDHENMFWYRQDPGLGLRLIYFSYDVKMKEKGDIPEGYSVSREKKERFSLILESASTNQTSMYLCASSFPRQPQHFGDGTRLSIL.

The chain carries TRBV19 and TRBJ2-1, with 8 bases aligning to TRBD2. Germline CDR1 LNHDA, CDR2 SQIVND (reference sequence). V lost 2 bases to trimming and J lost 7 bases; unmatched junction nucleotides: 7. CDR3 length: 15 amino acids. The CDR3 region has the DNA TGTGCCAGTAGTATAAGGACTAGCAACCGGAATGAGCAGTTCTTC. This encodes CASSIRTSNRNEQFF.

This clone occurred a few times. The chain employs TRBV5-6 and TRBJ2-1, with a possible D match to TRBD2 (6 bases). V was pared by 0 bases and J by 8 bases, with 12 bases between. CDR1 is SGHDT, CDR2 YYEEEE, per germline. The CDR3 length is 14 residues. For the CDR3, the DNA is TGTGCCAGCAGCTTGGAAACCGGAGGGTATGAGCAGTTCTTC. This translates into CASSLETGGYEQFF.

In this sample, this clone turned up a few times. The V gene is TRBV7-2, the J gene TRBJ2-7; no firm D call. The CDR3 length is 13 residues. Trimming removed 1 base at V and 5 bases at J, with 9 bases between. Per the germline V gene, CDR1 is SGHTA and CDR2 is FQGNSA. CDR3 sequence: CASSLVFGDEQYF. The CDR3, as DNA: TGTGCCAGCAGCTTAGTCTTCGGCGACGAGCAGTACTTC.

A few counts support this clone. CDR3: CASSSYYEQYF. As DNA, the CDR3 is TGTGCCAGTAGTAGCTACTACGAGCAGTACTTC. The genes are TRBV19 and TRBJ2-7; D not resolved. This CDR3 is built from 11 residues. Germline assignment: CDR1 LNHDA and CDR2 SQIVND (reference sequence). V lost 4 bases and J 3 bases, leaving 4 bases between the germline ends.

Worth noting for this clone: This sample also contains other DNA sequences that code for the same CDR3. This rearrangement joins TRBV5-1 to TRBJ2-1; 9 bases are a match to TRBD2. Per the germline V gene, CDR1 is SGHRS and CDR2 is YFSETQ. V shed 1 base, J shed 6 bases, and the junction held 5 bases outside the gene matches. The CDR3 consists of 15 residues. The CDR3 spells CASSLSSGRVNEQFF. The CDR3 DNA is TGCGCCAGCAGCTTGAGTAGCGGGAGAGTCAATGAGCAGTTCTTC.

This clone was seen a few times. V is TRBV9 and J is TRBJ2-7; D is unclear. Trimming pared 0 bases from V and 5 bases from J, leaving 9 bases between. Germline V gives CDR1 SGDLS, CDR2 YYNGEE. The CDR3 consists of 13 residues. The CDR3 protein is CASSVGSGHEQYF. The CDR3 DNA is TGTGCCAGCAGCGTAGGTAGTGGCCACGAGCAGTACTTC.

V and J are TRBV11-1 and TRBJ1-1; tentatively, D is TRBD1 (5 bases). The CDR3 totals 14 residues. Germline CDR1 and CDR2: SGHAT and FQDESV (reference sequence). The V end was cut by 3 bases, the J end by 5 bases, with 13 bases between. The CDR3 coding sequence is TGTGCCAGCAGCTTCCGGGGCCGACAAACTGAAGCTTTCTTT. It is translated as CASSFRGRQTEAFF.

This clone was observed a few times. This sequence joins TRBV10-3 and TRBJ2-3; D is undetermined. CDR1 ENHRY and CDR2 SYGVKD come from the germline V gene. This CDR3 has 13 amino acids. Trimming removed 0 bases at V and 10 bases at J, with 11 bases between. CDR3 in amino acids: CAISESPGGSQYF. The CDR3 DNA reads TGTGCCATCAGTGAGTCTCCAGGCGGCTCGCAGTATTTT.

This chain links TRBV5-1 with TRBJ2-3; D might be TRBD2 (5 bases). This CDR3 region has 14 residues. The ends were cut back, 5 bases at V and 2 bases at J, with 12 bases in the middle. CDR1 and CDR2 from the germline V gene are SGHRS and YFSETQ. This CDR3 is CASSPAGSTDTQYF. CDR3 nucleotide sequence: TGCGCCAGCAGTCCGGCGGGCTCCACAGATACGCAGTATTTT.

This clone has a handful of counts. V gene TRBV7-3 combines with J gene TRBJ2-7, with 7 bases fitting TRBD1. From germline, CDR1 is SGHTA and CDR2 FQGTGA. This CDR3 has 14 residues. Trimming took 6 bases from V and 0 from J; bases not matched to a gene: 5. CDR3 region: CASRAGGISYEQYF. CDR3 DNA sequence: TGTGCCAGCAGAGCAGGGGGTATCTCCTACGAGCAGTACTTC. The entire variable domain, with the rest obtained from reference TRBV7-3 and TRBJ2-7, is as follows: GAGVSQTPSNKVTEKGKYVELRCDPISGHTALYWYRQSLGQGPEFLIYFQGTGAADDSGLPNDRFFAVRPEGSVSTLKIQRTERGDSAVYLCASRAGGISYEQYFGPGTRLTVT.

This clone was seen a few times. The J gene is TRBJ1-2, the V gene TRBV7-2; D gene uncertain. Trimming took off 5 bases at V and 8 bases at J, with 21 bases between the two ends. The germline CDR1 and CDR2 sequences are SGHTA and FQGNSA. The CDR3 is made up of 15 amino acids. CDR3 DNA: TGTGCCAGCAGCATGAATTACGGATTCCCCAAGGGCTACACCTTC. It codes for CASSMNYGFPKGYTF.

This clone was seen more than once but under ten times. J is TRBJ2-2 and V is TRBV7-3; perhaps TRBD1 as D (5 bases). The CDR3 consists of 14 residues. V was shortened by 5 bases and J by 5 bases, with 12 bases between the two germline ends. Germline lookup yields CDR1 SGHTA and CDR2 FQGTGA. CDR3 in DNA: TGTGCCAGCAGCCCCTGGGGCAGTACCGGGGAGCTGTTTTTT. Its protein product is CASSPWGSTGELFF.

This rearrangement joins TRBV7-8 to TRBJ1-5; D remains unclear. V lost 1 base and J 5 bases, leaving 6 bases between the germline ends. CDR1 and CDR2 (germline): SGHVS, FQNEAQ. The CDR3 covers 13 residues. CDR3 protein: CASSLEEYQPQHF. DNA of the CDR3: TGTGCCAGCAGCTTAGAAGAATATCAGCCCCAGCATTTT.

This clone has more than one count but fewer than ten. The gene calls are TRBV7-2 and TRBJ2-3; D tentatively reads TRBD1 or TRBD2 (5 bases each). V lost 5 bases to trimming and J lost 7 bases, with 22 bases between them. Germline assignment: CDR1 SGHTA and CDR2 FQGNSA. The CDR3 sequence is 16 residues long. Written as DNA, the CDR3 is TGTGCCAGCAGCCACAGCCTCGGGGCAAAACCAAATACGCAGTATTTT. It translates to CASSHSLGAKPNTQYF.

The J gene is TRBJ2-7, the V gene TRBV11-2, with D unresolved. The V and J ends lost 2 bases and 5 bases respectively, with 10 bases between them. Germline CDR1 SGHAT, CDR2 FQNNGV. This CDR3 has 13 amino acids. As DNA, the CDR3 is TGTGCCAGCAGCTTATCGTATAATAACGAGCAGTACTTC. Its protein product is CASSLSYNNEQYF.